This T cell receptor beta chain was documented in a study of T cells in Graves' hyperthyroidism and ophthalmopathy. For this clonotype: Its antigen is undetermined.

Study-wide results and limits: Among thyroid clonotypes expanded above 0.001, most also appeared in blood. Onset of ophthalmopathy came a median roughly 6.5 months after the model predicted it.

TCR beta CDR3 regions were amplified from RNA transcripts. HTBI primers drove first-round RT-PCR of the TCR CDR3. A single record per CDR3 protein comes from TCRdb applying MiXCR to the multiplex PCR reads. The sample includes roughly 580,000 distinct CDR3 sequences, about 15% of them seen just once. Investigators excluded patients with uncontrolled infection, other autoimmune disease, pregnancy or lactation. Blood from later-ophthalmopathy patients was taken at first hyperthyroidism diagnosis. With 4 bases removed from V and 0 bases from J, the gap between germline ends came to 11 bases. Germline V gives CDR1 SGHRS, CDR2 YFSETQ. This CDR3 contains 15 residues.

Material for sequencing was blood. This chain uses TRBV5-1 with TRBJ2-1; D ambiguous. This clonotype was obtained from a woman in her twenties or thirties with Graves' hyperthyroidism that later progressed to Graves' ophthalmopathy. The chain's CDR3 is CASSPSLSSYNEQFF. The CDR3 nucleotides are TGCGCCAGCAGCCCCTCCTTGAGCTCCTACAATGAGCAGTTCTTC.